One sample yielded the 2 T cell receptor beta chains listed below, sequenced in a study of Ad26.COV2.S vaccination and SARS-CoV-2 variants. This table comes from immunoSEQ multiplex PCR, and its TCRdb copy is limited to in-frame clones, with some not included. The table lists 350,000 to 450,000 clones, 83% of them singletons, with around 7% in the top ten. The treatment was: 19 received Ad26.COV2.S at low or high dose, single or two shots; about 5 received placebo; per-sample allocation not given. Day 63 after the first vaccine or placebo injection was the time point for sampling. Sequenced here: peripheral blood, sampled in a trial of Ad26.COV2.S vaccine versus placebo. These receptors were collected from a person aged 18-60 years who received the Ad26.COV2.S COVID-19 vaccine or a placebo.

This clone has just one count. The chain couples TRBV19 to TRBJ1-2; D uncertain. Germline CDR1 and CDR2: LNHDA and SQIVND (reference sequence). Trimming removed 5 bases at V and 1 base at J, with 14 bases between. CDR3 size: 15 residues. The CDR3 is CASSLAGRINYGYTF. Written as DNA, the CDR3 is TGTGCCAGTAGTCTGGCCGGCAGGATTAACTATGGCTACACCTTC.

The genes are TRBV7-2 and TRBJ2-7; 7 nucleotides match TRBD1. Germline lookup yields CDR1 SGHTA and CDR2 FQGNSA. J lost 4 bases, V lost 3 bases, and 15 bases had no gene match. The CDR3 has 17 amino acids. As DNA, the CDR3 is TGTGCCAGCAGCTTGGAAATAGGTAGGGGGCGCGATTACGAGCAGTACTTC. Translated: CASSLEIGRGRDYEQYF.